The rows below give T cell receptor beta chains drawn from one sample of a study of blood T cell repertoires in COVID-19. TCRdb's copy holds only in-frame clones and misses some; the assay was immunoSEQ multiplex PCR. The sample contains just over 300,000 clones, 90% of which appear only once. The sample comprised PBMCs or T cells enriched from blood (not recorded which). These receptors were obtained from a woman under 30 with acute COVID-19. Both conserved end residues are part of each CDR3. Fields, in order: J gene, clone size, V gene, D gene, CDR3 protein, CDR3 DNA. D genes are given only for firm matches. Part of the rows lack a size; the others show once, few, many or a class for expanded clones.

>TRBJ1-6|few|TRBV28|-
CASSLWTGTLHF
TGTGCCAGCAGTTTATGGACGGGAACCCTCCACTTT
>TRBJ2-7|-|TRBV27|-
CASSLLSGRLSEQYF
TGTGCCAGCAGTTTATTGTCTGGGAGGCTCTCCGAGCAGTACTTC
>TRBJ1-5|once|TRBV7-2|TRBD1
CASSPTRAGGFLDQPQHF
TGTGCCAGCAGCCCGACGAGGGCAGGGGGCTTTTTAGATCAGCCCCAGCATTTT
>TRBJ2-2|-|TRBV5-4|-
CASSLYVGGNTGELFF
TGTGCCAGCAGCTTGTACGTCGGGGGGAACACCGGGGAGCTGTTTTTT
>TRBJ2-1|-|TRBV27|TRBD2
CASSLKRLTSREQFF
TGTGCCAGCAGTTTAAAGAGATTGACTAGCCGCGAGCAGTTCTTC
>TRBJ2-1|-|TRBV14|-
CASSGRLGSQVEQFF
TGTGCCAGCAGTGGAAGACTAGGGAGTCAGGTGGAGCAGTTCTTC
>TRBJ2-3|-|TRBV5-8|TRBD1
CASSRTGDNTDTQYF
TGTGCCAGCAGCAGAACAGGGGATAATACAGATACGCAGTATTTT
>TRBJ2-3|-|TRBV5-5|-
CASSLGQGLEDTQYF
TGTGCCAGCAGCTTGGGGCAGGGATTAGAAGATACGCAGTATTTT
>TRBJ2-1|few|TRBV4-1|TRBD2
CASSQGLGEGVGQFF
TGCGCCAGCAGCCAAGGTCTAGGGGAGGGAGTCGGGCAGTTCTTC
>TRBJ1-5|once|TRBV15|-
CATSRDPRVRQPQHF
TGTGCCACCAGCAGAGATCCCAGGGTGCGTCAGCCCCAGCATTTT
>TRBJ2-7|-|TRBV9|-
CASSVGSRGDYEQYF
TGTGCCAGCAGCGTAGGGTCCAGGGGAGACTACGAGCAGTACTTC
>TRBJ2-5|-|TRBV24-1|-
CATSDSMQGGETQYF
TGTGCCACCAGTGATTCCATGCAGGGGGGCGAGACCCAGTACTTC
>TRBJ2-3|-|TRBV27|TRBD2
CASSQAGFTDTQYF
TGTGCCAGCAGTCAAGCGGGATTCACAGATACGCAGTATTTT
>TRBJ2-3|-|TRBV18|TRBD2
CASSPLDSGSTDTQYF
TGTGCCAGCTCACCCTTGGATAGCGGGAGCACAGATACGCAGTATTTT
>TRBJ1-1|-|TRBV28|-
CASRRLAGRMNTEAFF
TGTGCCAGCAGACGGCTGGCAGGGCGGATGAACACTGAAGCTTTCTTT
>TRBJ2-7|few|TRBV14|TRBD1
CASSPFDRVPGEQYF
TGTGCCAGCAGCCCATTTGACAGGGTCCCTGGGGAGCAGTACTTC
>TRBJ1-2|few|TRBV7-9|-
CASSLETVYGYTF
TGTGCCAGCAGCTTAGAGACAGTCTATGGCTACACCTTC